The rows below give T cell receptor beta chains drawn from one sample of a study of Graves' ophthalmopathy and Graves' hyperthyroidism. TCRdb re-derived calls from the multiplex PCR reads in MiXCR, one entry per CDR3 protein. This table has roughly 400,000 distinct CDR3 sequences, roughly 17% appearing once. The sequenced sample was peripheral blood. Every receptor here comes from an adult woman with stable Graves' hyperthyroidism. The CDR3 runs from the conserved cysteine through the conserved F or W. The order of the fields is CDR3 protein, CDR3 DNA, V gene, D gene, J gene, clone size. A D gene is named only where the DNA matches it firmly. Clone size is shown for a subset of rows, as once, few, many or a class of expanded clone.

cdr3_aa: CASSYRTGGEQYF; cdr3_nt: TGTGCCAGCAGTTACCGGACAGGGGGCGAGCAGTACTTC; v_call: TRBV6-2/TRBV6-3; d_call: TRBD1; j_call: TRBJ2-7; clone_size: many
cdr3_aa: CASSLRDGQETQYF; cdr3_nt: TGCGCCAGCAGCCTCCGGGACGGTCAAGAGACCCAGTACTTC; v_call: TRBV4-1; d_call: -; j_call: TRBJ2-5; clone_size: many
cdr3_aa: CASSTGARTGELFF; cdr3_nt: TGTGCCAGTAGCACAGGGGCGCGCACCGGGGAGCTGTTTTTT; v_call: TRBV19; d_call: TRBD1; j_call: TRBJ2-2; clone_size: many
cdr3_aa: CASGPTGAIGGTSGIAGELFF; cdr3_nt: TGTGCTAGTGGTCCGACAGGGGCAATTGGAGGGACTAGCGGGATCGCCGGGGAGCTGTTTTTT; v_call: TRBV12-5; d_call: TRBD2; j_call: TRBJ2-2; clone_size: few
cdr3_aa: CASSYPANTGELFF; cdr3_nt: TGTGCCAGCAGTTATCCAGCGAACACCGGGGAGCTGTTTTTT; v_call: TRBV12-3/TRBV12-4; d_call: -; j_call: TRBJ2-2; clone_size: many
cdr3_aa: CASSGGGPGDTIYF; cdr3_nt: TGTGCCAGCAGTGGTGGAGGGCCTGGAGACACCATATATTTT; v_call: TRBV6-1; d_call: -; j_call: TRBJ1-3; clone_size: few
cdr3_aa: CASSYDGSGPYEQYF; cdr3_nt: TGTGCCAGCAGTTACGACGGTTCCGGTCCCTACGAGCAGTACTTC; v_call: TRBV6-2/TRBV6-3; d_call: -; j_call: TRBJ2-7; clone_size: many
cdr3_aa: CASSPGQRGSNTEAFF; cdr3_nt: TGTGCCAGTAGTCCTGGGCAGCGGGGCTCGAACACTGAAGCTTTCTTT; v_call: TRBV19; d_call: -; j_call: TRBJ1-1; clone_size: many
cdr3_aa: CSADGVRTQYF; cdr3_nt: TGCAGTGCTGATGGGGTCCGGACCCAGTACTTC; v_call: TRBV20-1; d_call: -; j_call: TRBJ2-5; clone_size: many
cdr3_aa: CASSLGWGTEAFF; cdr3_nt: TGTGCCAGCAGCTTAGGGTGGGGAACTGAAGCTTTCTTT; v_call: TRBV7-3; d_call: -; j_call: TRBJ1-1; clone_size: many
cdr3_aa: CASRQGAITGELFF; cdr3_nt: TGTGCCAGTAGACAGGGGGCGATCACCGGGGAGCTGTTTTTT; v_call: TRBV6-5; d_call: TRBD1; j_call: TRBJ2-2; clone_size: many
cdr3_aa: CSAWTGGTGELFF; cdr3_nt: TGCAGTGCTTGGACGGGTGGGACCGGGGAGCTGTTTTTT; v_call: TRBV20-1; d_call: -; j_call: TRBJ2-2; clone_size: many
cdr3_aa: CSGTTGTGGVNLETQYF; cdr3_nt: TGCAGTGGAACTACCGGGACAGGGGGAGTAAATTTGGAGACCCAGTACTTC; v_call: TRBV20-1; d_call: TRBD1; j_call: TRBJ2-5; clone_size: many
cdr3_aa: CASSEFPRTSGNTDTQYF; cdr3_nt: TGTGCCAGCAGTGAATTTCCCAGGACTAGCGGGAACACAGATACGCAGTATTTT; v_call: TRBV25-1; d_call: TRBD2; j_call: TRBJ2-3; clone_size: -
cdr3_aa: CASSSNGQAQYGYTF; cdr3_nt: TGTGCCAGCAGTTCCAATGGACAGGCGCAATATGGCTACACCTTC; v_call: TRBV6-5; d_call: TRBD1; j_call: TRBJ1-2; clone_size: many
cdr3_aa: CAISASRGGLAKNIQYF; cdr3_nt: TGTGCCATCTCTGCCAGTCGGGGCGGACTAGCCAAAAACATTCAGTACTTC; v_call: TRBV10-3; d_call: -; j_call: TRBJ2-4; clone_size: many
cdr3_aa: CASSFRGPGANVLTF; cdr3_nt: TGTGCCAGCAGTTTTCGGGGGCCTGGGGCCAACGTCCTGACTTTC; v_call: TRBV28; d_call: -; j_call: TRBJ2-6; clone_size: many
cdr3_aa: CASSPDREETQYF; cdr3_nt: TGTGCCAGCAGCCCGGACAGGGAAGAGACCCAGTACTTC; v_call: TRBV9; d_call: TRBD1; j_call: TRBJ2-5; clone_size: many
cdr3_aa: CASSFAGPGAYGYTF; cdr3_nt: TGTGCCAGCAGTTTCGCTGGACCCGGAGCTTATGGCTACACCTTC; v_call: TRBV6-5; d_call: -; j_call: TRBJ1-2; clone_size: many
cdr3_aa: CASSLVGLAAHEQYF; cdr3_nt: TGTGCCAGCAGCTTAGTGGGACTAGCGGCTCACGAGCAGTACTTC; v_call: TRBV7-9; d_call: TRBD2; j_call: TRBJ2-7; clone_size: many
cdr3_aa: CATSEGQGNQPQHF; cdr3_nt: TGTGCCACCAGTGAGGGACAGGGCAATCAGCCCCAGCATTTT; v_call: TRBV24-1; d_call: TRBD1; j_call: TRBJ1-5; clone_size: many
cdr3_aa: CSATHPDRVTGEQYF; cdr3_nt: TGCAGTGCCACGCACCCGGACAGGGTCACAGGCGAGCAGTACTTC; v_call: TRBV20-1; d_call: TRBD1; j_call: TRBJ2-7; clone_size: many
cdr3_aa: CSVDFGQGGYGYTF; cdr3_nt: TGCAGCGTTGATTTCGGACAGGGGGGCTATGGCTACACCTTC; v_call: TRBV29-1; d_call: TRBD1; j_call: TRBJ1-2; clone_size: many
cdr3_aa: CASSRKIGQVETQYF; cdr3_nt: TGTGCCAGCAGTCGTAAAATAGGACAGGTAGAGACCCAGTACTTC; v_call: TRBV12-3/TRBV12-4; d_call: TRBD1; j_call: TRBJ2-5; clone_size: many
cdr3_aa: CASRDASAYEQYF; cdr3_nt: TGTGCCAGCAGGGACGCTAGCGCCTACGAGCAGTACTTC; v_call: TRBV7-9; d_call: -; j_call: TRBJ2-7; clone_size: many
cdr3_aa: CASSYSASREAFF; cdr3_nt: TGTGCCAGCAGTTACTCGGCGTCACGGGAAGCTTTCTTT; v_call: TRBV6-5; d_call: -; j_call: TRBJ1-1; clone_size: -
cdr3_aa: CASSTPSTYEQYF; cdr3_nt: TGTGCCAGCAGTACCCCCTCGACCTACGAGCAGTACTTC; v_call: TRBV28; d_call: -; j_call: TRBJ2-7; clone_size: many
cdr3_aa: CASSGAGENQETQYF; cdr3_nt: TGTGCCAGCAGTGGGGCGGGGGAAAACCAAGAGACCCAGTACTTC; v_call: TRBV25-1; d_call: TRBD2; j_call: TRBJ2-5; clone_size: -
cdr3_aa: CASSPGTGWYNEKFF; cdr3_nt: TGTGCCAGTAGTCCCGGGACAGGGTGGTACAATGAGAAGTTCTTC; v_call: TRBV19; d_call: TRBD1; j_call: TRBJ2-1; clone_size: -
cdr3_aa: CASSLSGPPSGELFF; cdr3_nt: TGTGCCAGCAGTTTATCTGGGCCCCCGTCCGGGGAGCTGTTTTTT; v_call: TRBV27; d_call: -; j_call: TRBJ2-2; clone_size: -
cdr3_aa: CACTRWGRGYTF; cdr3_nt: TGTGCCTGTACCCGATGGGGGAGGGGCTACACCTTC; v_call: TRBV30; d_call: -; j_call: TRBJ1-2; clone_size: many
cdr3_aa: CASSPGLALTGELFF; cdr3_nt: TGTGCCAGCAGCCCCGGACTAGCGTTAACCGGGGAGCTGTTTTTT; v_call: TRBV12-3/TRBV12-4; d_call: TRBD2; j_call: TRBJ2-2; clone_size: few
cdr3_aa: CAGRTGYEQYF; cdr3_nt: TGTGCCGGAAGAACGGGTTACGAGCAGTACTTC; v_call: TRBV6-5; d_call: -; j_call: TRBJ2-7; clone_size: many
cdr3_aa: CASSPRKAGAGTGELFF; cdr3_nt: TGTGCCAGCAGTCCCCGTAAAGCGGGAGCGGGCACCGGGGAGCTGTTTTTT; v_call: TRBV27; d_call: TRBD2; j_call: TRBJ2-2; clone_size: many
cdr3_aa: CASSDRGQQPQHF; cdr3_nt: TGTGCCAGTAGTGACAGGGGGCAACAGCCCCAGCATTTT; v_call: TRBV19; d_call: TRBD1; j_call: TRBJ1-5; clone_size: many
cdr3_aa: CAISELAGGPVQETQYF; cdr3_nt: TGTGCCATCAGTGAGCTAGCGGGAGGCCCCGTACAAGAGACCCAGTACTTC; v_call: TRBV10-3; d_call: TRBD2; j_call: TRBJ2-5; clone_size: many
cdr3_aa: CASGPASGQGNIQYF; cdr3_nt: TGTGCTAGTGGTCCCGCCTCGGGACAGGGGAACATTCAGTACTTC; v_call: TRBV12-5; d_call: TRBD1; j_call: TRBJ2-4; clone_size: many
cdr3_aa: CASSVPTPGQGADYEQYF; cdr3_nt: TGTGCCAGCAGTGTCCCCACCCCGGGACAGGGGGCCGACTACGAGCAGTACTTC; v_call: TRBV25-1; d_call: TRBD1; j_call: TRBJ2-7; clone_size: -
cdr3_aa: CAISVNTGEQYF; cdr3_nt: TGTGCCATCAGTGTGAACACTGGGGAGCAGTACTTC; v_call: TRBV10-3; d_call: -; j_call: TRBJ2-7; clone_size: many
cdr3_aa: CASSFRTSGYYEQYF; cdr3_nt: TGTGCCAGCAGCTTCCGGACTAGCGGGTACTACGAGCAGTACTTC; v_call: TRBV7-2; d_call: TRBD2; j_call: TRBJ2-7; clone_size: many
cdr3_aa: CASSLEFRDRGLYEQYF; cdr3_nt: TGCGCCAGCAGCTTGGAGTTCCGGGACAGGGGGCTGTACGAGCAGTACTTC; v_call: TRBV5-1; d_call: TRBD1; j_call: TRBJ2-7; clone_size: few
cdr3_aa: CASSSVAVQETQYF; cdr3_nt: TGTGCCAGCAGTTCGGTCGCGGTCCAAGAGACCCAGTACTTC; v_call: TRBV28; d_call: -; j_call: TRBJ2-5; clone_size: many
cdr3_aa: CASSLGLTETQYF; cdr3_nt: TGTGCTAGCAGCTTGGGACTGACAGAGACCCAGTACTTC; v_call: TRBV7-7; d_call: -; j_call: TRBJ2-5; clone_size: many
cdr3_aa: CAWTKGFPTYEQYF; cdr3_nt: TGTGCCTGGACCAAGGGGTTCCCGACCTACGAGCAGTACTTC; v_call: TRBV30; d_call: -; j_call: TRBJ2-7; clone_size: many
cdr3_aa: CAWSLTDFTDTQYF; cdr3_nt: TGTGCCTGGAGCCTGACAGATTTCACAGATACGCAGTATTTT; v_call: TRBV30; d_call: -; j_call: TRBJ2-3; clone_size: few
cdr3_aa: CASSLTTVSGSPLHF; cdr3_nt: TGCGCCAGCAGCTTAACGACAGTCTCAGGGTCACCCCTCCACTTT; v_call: TRBV5-1; d_call: -; j_call: TRBJ1-6; clone_size: many
cdr3_aa: CASSDRTLSWEQYF; cdr3_nt: TGTGCCAGCAGCGATAGGACCCTGAGCTGGGAGCAGTACTTC; v_call: TRBV6-2/TRBV6-3; d_call: -; j_call: TRBJ2-7; clone_size: once
cdr3_aa: CASSQVKGMNTEAFF; cdr3_nt: TGTGCCAGCAGCCAAGTAAAGGGGATGAACACTGAAGCTTTCTTT; v_call: TRBV4-2; d_call: -; j_call: TRBJ1-1; clone_size: -
cdr3_aa: CAISESSGSGYTF; cdr3_nt: TGTGCCATCAGTGAGTCATCGGGGTCCGGCTACACCTTC; v_call: TRBV10-3; d_call: -; j_call: TRBJ1-2; clone_size: many
cdr3_aa: CASSLLRDRDEQYF; cdr3_nt: TGTGCCAGCAGTTTACTCCGGGACAGGGACGAGCAGTACTTC; v_call: TRBV12-3/TRBV12-4; d_call: TRBD1; j_call: TRBJ2-7; clone_size: -
cdr3_aa: CASSFERLAGGPSHEQYF; cdr3_nt: TGTGCCAGCAGTTTCGAAAGACTGGCGGGAGGGCCCAGCCACGAGCAGTACTTC; v_call: TRBV12-3/TRBV12-4; d_call: TRBD2; j_call: TRBJ2-7; clone_size: -